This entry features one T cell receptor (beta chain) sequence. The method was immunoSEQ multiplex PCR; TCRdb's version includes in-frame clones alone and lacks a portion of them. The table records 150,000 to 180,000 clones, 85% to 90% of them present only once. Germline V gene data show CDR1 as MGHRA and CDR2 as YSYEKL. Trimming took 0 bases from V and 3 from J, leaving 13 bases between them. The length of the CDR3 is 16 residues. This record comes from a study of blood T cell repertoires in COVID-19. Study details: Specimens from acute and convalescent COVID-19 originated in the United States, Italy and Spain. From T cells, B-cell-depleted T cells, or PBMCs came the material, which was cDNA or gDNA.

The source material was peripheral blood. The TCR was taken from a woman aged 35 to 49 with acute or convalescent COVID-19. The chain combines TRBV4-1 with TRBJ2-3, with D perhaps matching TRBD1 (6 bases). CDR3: CASSQDPPGTTDTQYF. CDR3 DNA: TGCGCCAGCAGCCAAGATCCTCCCGGGACAACAGATACGCAGTATTTT.